This T cell receptor (beta chain) was captured in a study of graft-versus-host responses after intestinal transplantation. Study overall: Multivisceral, liver-intestinal, or isolated intestinal transplants were performed in recipients.

This table comes from immunoSEQ multiplex PCR, and its TCRdb copy is limited to in-frame clones, with some not included. The table includes approximately 120,000 clones, approximately 90% detected once. About this clone: As yet, its antigen is unknown.

Broader study findings: Ileal or blood samples showed some GvH clones first, and such clones were also found in recipient marrow. Graft-donor T cell macrochimerism in patients accompanied high graft-versus-host to host-versus-graft clonal ratios in allografts.

Trimming took 4 bases from V and 5 from J; bases not matched to a gene: 7. The CDR3 has 15 amino acids. Per germline, CDR1 MNHNY and CDR2 SVGAGI (reference sequence). This chain uses TRBV6-6 with TRBJ2-1; 8 bases match TRBD1. This TCR was sampled from a human donor who received an intestinal transplant. The specimen was unstimulated CD4+ T cells sorted from spleen or lymph node cells, collected before intestinal transplant. The CDR3 nucleotides are TGTGCCAGCAGTTCCTGGGACAGGAGCAACAATGAGCAGTTCTTC. This codes for CASSSWDRSNNEQFF.